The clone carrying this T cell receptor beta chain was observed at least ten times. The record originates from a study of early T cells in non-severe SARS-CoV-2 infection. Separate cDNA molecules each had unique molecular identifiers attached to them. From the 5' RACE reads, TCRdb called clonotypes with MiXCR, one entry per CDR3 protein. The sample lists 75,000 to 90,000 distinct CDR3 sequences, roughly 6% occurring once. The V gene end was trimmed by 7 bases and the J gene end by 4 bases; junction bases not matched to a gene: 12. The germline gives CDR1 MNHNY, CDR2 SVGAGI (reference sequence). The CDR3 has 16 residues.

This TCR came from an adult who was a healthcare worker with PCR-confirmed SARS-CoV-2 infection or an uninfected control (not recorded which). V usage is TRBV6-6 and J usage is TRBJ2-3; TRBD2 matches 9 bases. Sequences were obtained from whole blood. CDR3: CASTPLPREGSDTQYF. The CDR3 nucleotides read TGTGCCAGCACGCCACTTCCGCGGGAGGGATCAGATACGCAGTATTTT.